This TCR beta chain is from a study of blood T cell repertoires in COVID-19. The CDR3 has 13 amino acids. The germline V gene has CDR1 LGHDT and CDR2 YNNKEL (reference sequence). V shed 4 bases and J shed 4 bases, with 8 bases lying between them. The protocol was immunoSEQ multiplex PCR, while the TCRdb copy is restricted to in-frame clones and leaves out a portion. The table records about 200,000 clones, 92% of them present only once. Source material: peripheral blood. This clonotype originated in a man aged 55 to 70 with COVID-19, enrolled during active disease. V and J are TRBV3-1 (or the pseudogene TRBV3-2) and TRBJ1-5; D ambiguous. In nucleotides, the CDR3 is TGTGCCAGCAGCCCGCGTGAAAATCAGCCCCAGCATTTT. Its translation is CASSPRENQPQHF.